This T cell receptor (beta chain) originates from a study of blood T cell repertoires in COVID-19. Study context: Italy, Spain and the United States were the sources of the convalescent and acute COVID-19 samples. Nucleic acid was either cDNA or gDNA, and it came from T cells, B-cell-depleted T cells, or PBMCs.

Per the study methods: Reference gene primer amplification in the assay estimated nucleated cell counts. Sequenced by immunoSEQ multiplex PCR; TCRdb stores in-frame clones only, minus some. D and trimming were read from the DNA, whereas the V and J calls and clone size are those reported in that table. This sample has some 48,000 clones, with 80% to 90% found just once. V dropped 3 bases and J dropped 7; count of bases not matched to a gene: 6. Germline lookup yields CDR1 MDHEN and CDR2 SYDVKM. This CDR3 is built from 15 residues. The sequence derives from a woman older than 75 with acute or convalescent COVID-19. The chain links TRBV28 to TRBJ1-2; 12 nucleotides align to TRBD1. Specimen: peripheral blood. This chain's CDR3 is CASSFRGTGGPGYTF. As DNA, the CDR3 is TGTGCCAGCAGTTTTAGAGGGACAGGGGGCCCTGGCTACACCTTC.